This TCR beta chain was captured by sequencing in a study of blood T cell repertoires in COVID-19. This clone was seen many times. The protocol was immunoSEQ multiplex PCR, while the TCRdb copy is restricted to in-frame clones and leaves out a portion. Here the sample spans a few hundred thousand clones, around nine tenths being singletons. V was pared by 6 bases and J by 4 bases, with 7 bases between. From germline, CDR1 is SGHRS and CDR2 YFSETQ. This CDR3 comprises 11 residues. The source material was peripheral blood. The chain is built from TRBV5-1 and TRBJ1-2; D not certain. The receptor comes from a woman in her 70s with COVID-19, enrolled during active disease. The CDR3 nucleotides are TGCGCCAGCAATTCGGGCTATGGCTACACCTTC. Encoded protein: CASNSGYGYTF.